This T cell receptor (beta chain) was obtained from a study of response to subunit inactivated influenza vaccine. The trim removed 0 bases at V and 5 bases at J, leaving 5 bases unmatched. CDR1 is LGHNA and CDR2 is YNFKEQ in the germline V gene. The CDR3 loop spans 15 amino acids. TCRdb re-analysed the RT-PCR reads in MiXCR, keeping a single row per CDR3 protein. The repertoire holds hundreds of thousands of distinct CDR3 sequences, with about 18% as singletons. Sequences were derived from PBMCs from blood, sampled around 5 days after vaccination. The chain uses TRBV4-2 and TRBJ2-5; 8 bases are a match to TRBD2. The sequence came from a man in his fifties or sixties who received an inactivated influenza vaccine. The CDR3 DNA reads as TGTGCCAGCAGCCAAGAGCCGTCGGGGGGGGAGACCCAGTACTTC. As protein: CASSQEPSGGETQYF.